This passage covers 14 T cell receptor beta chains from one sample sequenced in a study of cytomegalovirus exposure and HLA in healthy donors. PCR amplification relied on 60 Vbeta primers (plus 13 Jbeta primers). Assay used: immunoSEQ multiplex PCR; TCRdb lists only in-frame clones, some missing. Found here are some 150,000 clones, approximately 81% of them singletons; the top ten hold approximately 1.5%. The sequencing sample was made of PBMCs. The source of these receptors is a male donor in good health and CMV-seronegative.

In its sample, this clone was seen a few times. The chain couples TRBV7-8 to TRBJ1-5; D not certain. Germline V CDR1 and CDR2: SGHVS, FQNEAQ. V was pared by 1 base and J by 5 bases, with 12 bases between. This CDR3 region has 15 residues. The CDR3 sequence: CASSLEGGRHQPQHF. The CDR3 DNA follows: TGTGCCAGCAGCTTAGAGGGAGGTAGGCATCAGCCCCAGCATTTT.

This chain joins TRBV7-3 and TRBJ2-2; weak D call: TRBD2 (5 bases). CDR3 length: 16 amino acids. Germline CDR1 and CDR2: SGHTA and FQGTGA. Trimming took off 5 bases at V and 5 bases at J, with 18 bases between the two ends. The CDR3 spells CASSPRRASGTGELFF. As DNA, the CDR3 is TGTGCCAGCAGCCCACGGCGGGCTAGTGGGACCGGGGAGCTGTTTTTT.

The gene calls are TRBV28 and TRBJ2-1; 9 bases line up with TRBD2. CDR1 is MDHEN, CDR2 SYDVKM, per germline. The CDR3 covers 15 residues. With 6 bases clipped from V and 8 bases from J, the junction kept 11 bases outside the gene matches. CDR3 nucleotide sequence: TGTGCCAGCAGCCCTGGGCTAGCGGGGATAGATGAGCAGTTCTTC. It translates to CASSPGLAGIDEQFF. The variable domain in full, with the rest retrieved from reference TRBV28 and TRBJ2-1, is DVKVTQSSRYLVKRTGEKVFLECVQDMDHENMFWYRQDPGLGLRLIYFSYDVKMKEKGDIPEGYSVSREKKERFSLILESASTNQTSMYLCASSPGLAGIDEQFFGPGTRLTVL.

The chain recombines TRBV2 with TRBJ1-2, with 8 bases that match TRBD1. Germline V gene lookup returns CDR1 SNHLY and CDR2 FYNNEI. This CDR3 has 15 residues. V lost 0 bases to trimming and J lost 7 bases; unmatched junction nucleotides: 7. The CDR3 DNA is TGTGCCAGCAGTGAAGCCTGGCAGGGGGCCGGTGGCTACACCTTC. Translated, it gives CASSEAWQGAGGYTF.

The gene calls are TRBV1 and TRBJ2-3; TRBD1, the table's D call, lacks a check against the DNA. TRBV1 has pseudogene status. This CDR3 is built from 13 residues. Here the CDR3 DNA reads TGCACCAGCAGCCAAGATCACTGGGCTACGCAGTATTTT. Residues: CTSSQDHWATQYF.

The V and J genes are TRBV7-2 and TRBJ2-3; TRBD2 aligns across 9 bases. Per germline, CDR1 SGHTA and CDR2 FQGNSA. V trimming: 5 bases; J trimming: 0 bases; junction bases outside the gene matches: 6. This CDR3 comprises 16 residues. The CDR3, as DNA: TGTGCCAGCAGCCGCGACGCGGGAGGGAGCACAGATACGCAGTATTTT. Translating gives CASSRDAGGSTDTQYF.

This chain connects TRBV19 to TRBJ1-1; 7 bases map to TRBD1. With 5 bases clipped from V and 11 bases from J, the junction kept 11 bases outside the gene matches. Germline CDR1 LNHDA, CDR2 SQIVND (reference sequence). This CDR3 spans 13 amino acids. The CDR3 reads CASSSQQGIRAFF. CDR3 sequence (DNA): TGTGCCAGTAGTTCACAACAGGGGATCCGGGCTTTCTTT.

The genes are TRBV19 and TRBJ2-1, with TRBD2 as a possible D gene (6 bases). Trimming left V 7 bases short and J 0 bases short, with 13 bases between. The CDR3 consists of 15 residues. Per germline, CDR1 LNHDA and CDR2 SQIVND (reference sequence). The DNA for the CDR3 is TGTGCCAGTACCCCCTCGGGACTCTCCTACAATGAGCAGTTCTTC. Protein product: CASTPSGLSYNEQFF.

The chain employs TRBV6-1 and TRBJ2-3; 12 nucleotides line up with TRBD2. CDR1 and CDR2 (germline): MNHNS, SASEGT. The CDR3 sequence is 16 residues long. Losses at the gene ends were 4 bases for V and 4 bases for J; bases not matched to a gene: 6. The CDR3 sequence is CASSGLAGGPADTQYF. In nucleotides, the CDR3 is TGTGCCAGCAGTGGGCTAGCGGGGGGGCCAGCAGATACGCAGTATTTT.

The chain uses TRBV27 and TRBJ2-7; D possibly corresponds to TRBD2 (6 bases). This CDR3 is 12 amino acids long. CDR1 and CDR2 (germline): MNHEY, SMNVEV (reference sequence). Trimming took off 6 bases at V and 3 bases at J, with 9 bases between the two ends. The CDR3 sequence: CASRGGLYEQYF. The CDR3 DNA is TGTGCCAGCAGGGGGGGACTCTACGAGCAGTACTTC.

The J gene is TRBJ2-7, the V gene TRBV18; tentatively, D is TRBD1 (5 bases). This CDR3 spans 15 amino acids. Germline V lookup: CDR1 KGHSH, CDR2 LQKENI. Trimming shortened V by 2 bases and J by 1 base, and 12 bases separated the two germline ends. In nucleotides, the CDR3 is TGTGCCAGCTCACCAGACAGACACCTTTCCTACGAGCAGTACTTC. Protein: CASSPDRHLSYEQYF.

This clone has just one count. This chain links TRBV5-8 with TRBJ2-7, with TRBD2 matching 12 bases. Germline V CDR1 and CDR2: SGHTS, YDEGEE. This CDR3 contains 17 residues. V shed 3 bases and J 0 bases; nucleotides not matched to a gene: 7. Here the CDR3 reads CASSWTGTSGLSYEQYF. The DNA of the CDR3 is TGTGCCAGCAGCTGGACCGGGACTAGCGGGCTCTCCTACGAGCAGTACTTC.

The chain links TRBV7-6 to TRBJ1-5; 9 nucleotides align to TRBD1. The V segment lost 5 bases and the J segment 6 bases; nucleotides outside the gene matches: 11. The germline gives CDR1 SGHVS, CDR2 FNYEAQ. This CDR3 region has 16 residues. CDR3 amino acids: CASSLGGQGRGQPQHF. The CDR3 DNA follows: TGTGCCAGCAGCCTTGGGGGACAGGGCAGGGGTCAGCCCCAGCATTTT.

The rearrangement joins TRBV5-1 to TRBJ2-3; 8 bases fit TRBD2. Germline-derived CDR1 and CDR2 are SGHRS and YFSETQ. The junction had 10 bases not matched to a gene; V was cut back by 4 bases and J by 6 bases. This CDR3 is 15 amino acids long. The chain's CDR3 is CASSPRTSNYDTQYF. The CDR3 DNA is TGCGCCAGCAGCCCACGGACTAGCAATTACGATACGCAGTATTTT.